Here is one T cell receptor (beta chain) with its context. Its antigen is not identified. The sample comes from a study of beta chain features in type 1 diabetes. Study-level findings and limits: All four CD4+ subsets from Type 1 diabetes patients carried moderately but significantly shorter TCRB CDR3s.

Isolated RNA was reverse transcribed in full, so expressed TCRB transcripts were sequenced. The data were produced by immunoSEQ multiplex PCR, yet TCRdb's version contains in-frame clones alone and is incomplete. This table holds 500,000 to 850,000 clones, over 11% found once. Germline V gives CDR1 LGHNA, CDR2 YNFKEQ. J was trimmed by 1 base and V by 3 bases; bases with no gene match: 5. The CDR3 spans 15 residues. V and J are TRBV4-2 and TRBJ2-7; 8 positions match TRBD1. The TCR originated in a man aged 18 to 29 with type 1 diabetes. Sequencing was done on a sample of naive CD4+ T cells from blood. CDR3 protein: CASSQQTGVSYEQYF. The CDR3 DNA reads TGTGCCAGCAGCCAGCAGACAGGGGTATCCTACGAGCAGTACTTC.